This is a list of T cell receptor beta chains from one sample in a study of T-cell reconstitution after alpha-beta-depleted transplantation in children. One entry per CDR3 protein, called by TCRdb with MiXCR from the PCR reads. The sample shows 700,000 to 950,000 distinct CDR3 sequences, about 16% of them seen only once. The sample was PBMCs, mostly from graft donor cells, taken 360 days after TCRalphabeta/CD19-depleted stem cell transplant. The origin of the receptors is a male patient aged 10-17 years who had a stem cell transplant for acute lymphoblastic leukemia, so the T cells may come from the graft donor. CDR3s include the opening cysteine and the closing phenylalanine or tryptophan. Fields, in order: CDR3 protein, CDR3 DNA, clone size, D gene, V gene, J gene. A D gene is named only where the DNA matches it firmly. Size tells how often a clone was seen (once, few, many) or the class of an expanded clone, and some rows leave it out.

CDR3: CASSLRGDRTSYEQYF; DNA: TGCGCCAGCAGCCTCCGAGGCGATAGGACCTCCTACGAGCAGTACTTC; size: few; D: .; V: TRBV4-1; J: TRBJ2-7
CDR3: CASTRAVAQETQYF; DNA: TGTGCCAGCACCAGGGCCGTCGCTCAAGAGACCCAGTACTTC; size: few; D: .; V: TRBV12-3/TRBV12-4; J: TRBJ2-5
CDR3: CASSLQQFSSYNEQFF; DNA: TGCGCCAGCAGCCTCCAACAGTTTAGCTCCTACAATGAGCAGTTCTTC; size: few; D: .; V: TRBV4-1; J: TRBJ2-1
CDR3: CASRGNRGRVEQYF; DNA: TGTGCCAGCAGAGGTAACAGGGGAAGGGTCGAGCAGTACTTC; size: .; D: .; V: TRBV21-1; J: TRBJ2-7
CDR3: CASSLAATRSYNEQFF; DNA: TGTGCCAGCAGCTTGGCGGCAACCCGCTCCTACAATGAGCAGTTCTTC; size: .; D: .; V: TRBV5-6; J: TRBJ2-1
CDR3: CASSLREGWDTEAFF; DNA: TGTGCCAGCAGTTTGCGTGAAGGGTGGGACACTGAAGCTTTCTTT; size: .; D: .; V: TRBV12-3/TRBV12-4; J: TRBJ1-1
CDR3: CSARWGANEKLFF; DNA: TGCAGTGCTAGGTGGGGGGCTAATGAAAAACTGTTTTTT; size: .; D: .; V: TRBV20-1; J: TRBJ1-4
CDR3: CASSLLRGGTSGANVLTF; DNA: TGTGCCAGCAGCCTATTACGAGGGGGCACATCTGGGGCCAACGTCCTGACTTTC; size: .; D: TRBD1; V: TRBV3-1; J: TRBJ2-6
CDR3: CASRGLAWDEQFF; DNA: TGTGCCAGCAGAGGACTGGCGTGGGATGAGCAGTTCTTC; size: few; D: .; V: TRBV6-1; J: TRBJ2-1
CDR3: CSVQGRRDNEQFF; DNA: TGCAGCGTTCAGGGGCGCCGGGACAATGAGCAGTTCTTC; size: .; D: .; V: TRBV29-1; J: TRBJ2-1
CDR3: CSARQGASGNTIYF; DNA: TGCAGTGCTAGACAGGGGGCTTCTGGAAACACCATATATTTT; size: few; D: TRBD1; V: TRBV20-1; J: TRBJ1-3
CDR3: CASSLVGGNVGNEQYF; DNA: TGTGCCAGCAGCTTAGTCGGGGGAAATGTCGGGAACGAGCAGTACTTC; size: .; D: .; V: TRBV7-3; J: TRBJ2-7
CDR3: CSAPHGPSNYEQFF; DNA: TGCAGTGCTCCTCACGGGCCCAGTAACTATGAGCAGTTCTTC; size: few; D: .; V: TRBV20-1; J: TRBJ2-1
CDR3: CSANNPRYSYEQYF; DNA: TGCAGTGCTAACAACCCCAGGTACTCCTACGAGCAGTACTTC; size: few; D: .; V: TRBV20-1; J: TRBJ2-7
CDR3: CASSVSGGHTEAFF; DNA: TGTGCCAGCAGCGTCTCGGGAGGGCACACTGAAGCTTTCTTT; size: .; D: .; V: TRBV7-9; J: TRBJ1-1
CDR3: CASSLVAGMKEQYF; DNA: TGCGCCAGCAGCTTGGTCGCAGGGATGAAAGAGCAGTACTTC; size: few; D: .; V: TRBV5-1; J: TRBJ2-7
CDR3: CASRDGTLSGNTIYF; DNA: TGCGCCAGCAGAGACGGAACCCTCTCTGGAAACACCATATATTTT; size: few; D: .; V: TRBV5-1; J: TRBJ1-3
CDR3: CASSKLPARDF; DNA: TGTGCCAGCAGCAAATTGCCAGCCCGGGACTTC; size: .; D: .; V: TRBV21-1; J: TRBJ2-7
CDR3: CASSERLGGGELFF; DNA: TGCGCCAGCAGTGAGCGATTGGGAGGTGGGGAGCTGTTTTTT; size: many; D: .; V: TRBV10-1; J: TRBJ2-2
CDR3: CASRDGPRNTGELFF; DNA: TGCGCCAGCAGGGACGGTCCAAGGAACACCGGGGAGCTGTTTTTT; size: few; D: .; V: TRBV10-2; J: TRBJ2-2
CDR3: CSAHATRDRINQPQHF; DNA: TGCAGTGCCCATGCTACCCGGGACAGAATCAATCAGCCCCAGCATTTT; size: few; D: TRBD1; V: TRBV20-1; J: TRBJ1-5
CDR3: CASSPGTQDNEQYF; DNA: TGTGCCAGCTCACCCGGGACGCAAGATAACGAGCAGTACTTC; size: many; D: .; V: TRBV18; J: TRBJ2-7
CDR3: CASRARDSYNEQFF; DNA: TGCGCCAGCAGGGCGCGGGACAGCTACAATGAGCAGTTCTTC; size: many; D: .; V: TRBV5-1; J: TRBJ2-1
CDR3: CATSDLPSGRAGELFF; DNA: TGTGCCACCAGTGATTTGCCTAGCGGGAGGGCCGGGGAGCTGTTTTTT; size: few; D: TRBD2; V: TRBV24-1; J: TRBJ2-2
CDR3: CASSLAAASGYSYNEQFF; DNA: TGCGCCAGCAGCTTGGCAGCGGCTAGTGGCTACTCCTACAATGAGCAGTTCTTC; size: few; D: .; V: TRBV5-1; J: TRBJ2-1
CDR3: CASRDGRNEQFF; DNA: TGTGCCAGCAGAGACGGCCGCAATGAGCAGTTCTTC; size: many; D: .; V: TRBV6-5; J: TRBJ2-1
CDR3: CASRRRGEQPQHF; DNA: TGTGCCAGCCGTCGCAGGGGAGAGCAGCCCCAGCATTTT; size: many; D: .; V: TRBV27; J: TRBJ1-5
CDR3: CASSHLERGYNEQFF; DNA: TGTGCCAGCAGCCACTTGGAGCGGGGCTACAATGAGCAGTTCTTC; size: .; D: TRBD2; V: TRBV6-1; J: TRBJ2-1
CDR3: CSAGTDKNIQYF; DNA: TGCAGCGCCGGGACAGACAAAAACATTCAGTACTTC; size: many; D: TRBD1; V: TRBV29-1; J: TRBJ2-4
CDR3: CSVTGGAGANVLTF; DNA: TGCAGCGTTACAGGAGGGGCTGGGGCCAACGTCCTGACTTTC; size: many; D: .; V: TRBV29-1; J: TRBJ2-6
CDR3: CASSLALGRVLANTGELFF; DNA: TGTGCCAGCAGCTTAGCTTTAGGACGGGTCCTCGCGAACACCGGGGAGCTGTTTTTT; size: few; D: .; V: TRBV11-1; J: TRBJ2-2
CDR3: CASTSDGMNTEAFF; DNA: TGTGCCAGCACCTCAGACGGAATGAACACTGAAGCTTTCTTT; size: .; D: .; V: TRBV12-3/TRBV12-4; J: TRBJ1-1
CDR3: CASSYLPTGGNQPQHF; DNA: TGTGCCAGCAGCTATCTCCCGACAGGCGGCAATCAGCCCCAGCATTTT; size: few; D: .; V: TRBV12-3/TRBV12-4; J: TRBJ1-5
CDR3: CASSEIGTTANTGELFF; DNA: TGTGCCAGCAGCGAAATAGGGACAACCGCGAACACCGGGGAGCTGTTTTTT; size: .; D: .; V: TRBV2; J: TRBJ2-2
CDR3: CAISGTTSSYEQYF; DNA: TGTGCCATCAGCGGGACAACTTCCTCCTACGAGCAGTACTTC; size: few; D: .; V: TRBV10-3; J: TRBJ2-7
CDR3: CSASQAGGAWAYEQYF; DNA: TGCAGTGCTAGTCAGGCCGGGGGGGCCTGGGCCTACGAGCAGTACTTC; size: .; D: TRBD2; V: TRBV20-1; J: TRBJ2-7
CDR3: CSAIYSTGSGEQYF; DNA: TGCAGTGCTATCTATTCGACAGGGTCGGGCGAGCAGTACTTC; size: few; D: TRBD1; V: TRBV20-1; J: TRBJ2-7
CDR3: CASSLFIQLQGTEAFF; DNA: TGTGCCAGCAGCTTATTTATACAACTACAGGGCACTGAAGCTTTCTTT; size: few; D: .; V: TRBV5-6; J: TRBJ1-1
CDR3: CASTLPPLGTDTQYF; DNA: TGTGCCAGCACCTTGCCACCCTTGGGGACAGATACGCAGTATTTT; size: few; D: .; V: TRBV12-3/TRBV12-4; J: TRBJ2-3
CDR3: CASSLLGQGAETQYF; DNA: TGTGCCAGCAGCTTGTTAGGACAGGGGGCAGAGACCCAGTACTTC; size: .; D: TRBD1; V: TRBV5-6; J: TRBJ2-5
CDR3: CASSKRPGTANTGELFF; DNA: TGCGCCAGCAGCAAACGTCCCGGGACCGCGAACACCGGGGAGCTGTTTTTT; size: .; D: .; V: TRBV5-1; J: TRBJ2-2
CDR3: CATSDPGGTDTQYF; DNA: TGTGCCACCAGTGACCCAGGGGGCACAGATACGCAGTATTTT; size: many; D: .; V: TRBV24-1; J: TRBJ2-3
CDR3: CASSLAPRLAGRAKETQYF; DNA: TGCGCCAGCAGCTTGGCGCCCAGACTAGCGGGGAGAGCGAAAGAGACCCAGTACTTC; size: .; D: TRBD2; V: TRBV5-1; J: TRBJ2-5
CDR3: CASSPITGVREETQYF; DNA: TGTGCCAGCAGCCCAATTACAGGAGTGAGGGAGGAGACCCAGTACTTC; size: many; D: .; V: TRBV3-1; J: TRBJ2-5
CDR3: CASSQMGGKSYEQYF; DNA: TGTGCCAGCAGCCAAATGGGGGGGAAGTCCTACGAGCAGTACTTC; size: few; D: TRBD2; V: TRBV14; J: TRBJ2-7
CDR3: CASSHTGDNYGYTF; DNA: TGTGCCAGCAGCCATACAGGGGATAACTATGGCTACACCTTC; size: .; D: TRBD1; V: TRBV5-5; J: TRBJ1-2
CDR3: CSVGAHGVQETQYF; DNA: TGCAGCGTAGGAGCGCATGGGGTGCAGGAGACCCAGTACTTC; size: .; D: .; V: TRBV29-1; J: TRBJ2-5
CDR3: CSVRASGYEQYF; DNA: TGCAGCGTCCGGGCATCTGGCTACGAGCAGTACTTC; size: .; D: .; V: TRBV29-1; J: TRBJ2-7
CDR3: CSASRRVDEQYF; DNA: TGCAGTGCTAGTCGCAGGGTCGACGAGCAGTACTTC; size: .; D: .; V: TRBV20-1; J: TRBJ2-7
CDR3: CSARGGSGPYNEQFF; DNA: TGCAGTGCTAGAGGAGGTAGCGGCCCCTACAATGAGCAGTTCTTC; size: few; D: .; V: TRBV20-1; J: TRBJ2-1
CDR3: CASSLTALAGVPGELFF; DNA: TGTGCCAGCAGCTTAACCGCGCTAGCGGGAGTCCCCGGGGAGCTGTTTTTT; size: .; D: TRBD2; V: TRBV7-2; J: TRBJ2-2
CDR3: CASSLTVTPNTEAFF; DNA: TGCGCCAGCAGCTTAACGGTCACTCCGAACACTGAAGCTTTCTTT; size: many; D: .; V: TRBV5-1; J: TRBJ1-1
CDR3: CASSLAIGQGVGTGELFF; DNA: TGTGCCAGCAGCTTGGCCATCGGTCAGGGGGTTGGCACCGGGGAGCTGTTTTTT; size: .; D: TRBD1; V: TRBV5-5; J: TRBJ2-2
CDR3: CASRAGLAGFDEQFF; DNA: TGTGCCAGCAGGGCAGGACTAGCGGGATTCGATGAGCAGTTCTTC; size: .; D: TRBD2; V: TRBV2; J: TRBJ2-1
CDR3: CASSPPPGGPNEQFF; DNA: TGTGCCAGTAGTCCTCCGCCGGGAGGGCCCAATGAGCAGTTCTTC; size: many; D: TRBD2; V: TRBV19; J: TRBJ2-1
CDR3: CASSQNSGWSSYEQYF; DNA: TGCGCCAGCAGCCAAAATAGCGGGTGGAGCTCCTACGAGCAGTACTTC; size: few; D: TRBD2; V: TRBV4-1; J: TRBJ2-7
CDR3: CASSPGTGVLNTEAFF; DNA: TGTGCCAGCAGCCCAGGGACAGGGGTTCTGAACACTGAAGCTTTCTTT; size: few; D: TRBD1; V: TRBV6-5; J: TRBJ1-1